This T cell receptor beta chain was identified during a study of T-cell memory formation after mild COVID-19 (dated by TCRdb to the early 2020s). Turning to the overall study: Most TCR sequence clusters were specific to one of the two donors. In a couple of donors, T-cell clones that expanded and contracted after mild COVID-19 were followed by sequencing TCRalpha and TCRbeta repertoires longitudinally. The cohort was made up of two young adult volunteers, one female and one male, who were previously healthy.

Ficoll-Paque density gradient centrifugation was used to isolate PBMCs. This clonotype was found a few times. Its specific antigen is unknown. The input lacks base qualities; no much larger clone sits a single base away. The germline V gene supplies CDR1 SGHVS and CDR2 FQNEAQ. The CDR3 holds 15 amino acids from the cysteine to the phenylalanine. Left in the record is the CDR3 DNA by itself, 45 bases read in frame from the first base. Trimming costs V 4 bases and J 0 bases, and their ends lie 10 bases apart. Overall study results and their limits: Contracting CD4+ clones were located mainly in the CM and EM memory subsets, whereas CD8+ clones were found to be enriched in EMRA. Only a couple of mild cases were covered by the study, and larger cohorts that include severe cases with pre-infection samples were considered necessary. SARS-CoV-2 specificity was not confirmed for the second-wave clones peaking on day 37. From day 15 to 85, contracting clones showed balanced CD4/CD8 phenotypes, whereas a second wave of clones that expanded from day 15 to 37 leaned towards CD4+. Some responding clones were found in pre-infection memory, which suggests that pre-existing cross-reactive memory T cells took part in the SARS-CoV-2 response.

Sequenced on an Illumina NovaSeq 6000. cDNA libraries for TCRalpha and TCRbeta were prepared by 5'RACE using constant-segment primers, with sample barcodes and unique molecular identifiers added. RNA was extracted from every sample with Trizol reagent. Amplification of the libraries took two PCR steps, and the second step added a second sample barcode plus Illumina TruSeq adapters. Libraries were sequenced on an Illumina NovaSeq with 2 x 150 bp paired-end reads. Per the original workflow: With migec v1.2.7, reads were demultiplexed and then collapsed into UMI-guided consensus sequences. Using mixcr v2.1.11, UMI consensuses were aligned to TRA and TRB V and J templates and then assembled into clonotypes. Expanded or contracted clonotypes were those called significant by both edgeR and NoisET, with noise models trained on biological replicates. For edgeR calls, the thresholds were a false discovery rate-adjusted p below 0.01 and a log2 fold-change of 1. As an exploratory analysis of dynamics, max-normalized trajectories of the 1000 most abundant clonotypes were examined with PCA combined with hierarchical clustering. Each responding clone was given a CD4 or CD8 phenotype based on the CD4+ and CD8+ repertoires, which had been sequenced separately. TCRdb ran its own pipeline on the public reads, namely fastp trimming at Q25 and MiXCR clone calling, and kept in-frame beta chains. Identical CDR3 proteins give one entry, which carries the most common genes and DNA. For this entry, the V and J calls and clone size follow TCRdb and not the study's own pipeline. This sample comprises about half a million distinct CDR3 sequences, about 20% of them detected only once. The ten largest clones add up to around an eighth of the sample.

Recombination joined TRBV7-8 with TRBJ1-5, with no reliable assignment of the D segment. This sequence was found in an adult woman who had mild COVID-19 (a few samples of this study predate the infection). The sample titles of this study are shuffled in the database, so cell type and time point are left out; the donor was told from shared clones. The material sequenced was PBMCs or a T cell subset sorted from them (not recorded which). The CDR3 has the sequence CASSYSTSSNQPQHF. The sequence in DNA is TGTGCCAGCAGCTACAGTACCTCTAGCAATCAGCCCCAGCATTTT.